Sequencing of this TCR beta chain was carried out in a study of blood T cell repertoires in COVID-19. The CDR3 sequence is 13 residues long. V dropped 11 bases and J dropped 4; count of bases not matched to a gene: 8. The germline V gene has CDR1 LNHDA and CDR2 SQIVND (reference sequence). This clone appeared once. Participants were aged about 18 to 89 years from more than 20 US areas. Cohort assignment relied on participant-reported clinical history. The repertoire was sequenced with immunoSEQ multiplex PCR; TCRdb's copy has only in-frame clones and lacks some. The sample lists 250,000 to 300,000 clones; 89% were seen once.

The rearrangement uses TRBV19 and TRBJ2-3; the match to TRBD1 covers 8 bases. The TCR sequence derives from a woman aged 55-70 years who had recovered from COVID-19. Sequencing was performed on PBMCs or T cells enriched from blood (not recorded which). DNA of the CDR3: TGTGCCTCAGGGCAGGGGGCCCCAGATACGCAGTATTTT. This codes for CASGQGAPDTQYF.